These 23 T cell receptor beta chains came from one sample sequenced in a study of cytomegalovirus exposure and HLA in healthy donors. PCR involved 60 Vbeta and 13 Jbeta primers. Clones were sequenced by immunoSEQ multiplex PCR, and TCRdb holds only the in-frame ones, with some missing. The sample has about 270,000 clones, roughly 70% seen once; the top ten hold 2% to 2.5%. Sequenced material: PBMCs. The source of these receptors is a female donor in good health and CMV-seronegative.

This clone appeared a single time. At one boundary the junction diverges from the germline segment, which might be a read error. V usage is TRBV7-9 and J usage is TRBJ2-7; TRBD2 matches at 14 bases. Germline CDR1 reads SEHNR; CDR2 reads FQNEAQ (reference sequence). The CDR3 contains 15 residues. CDR3 protein: CSSSKGLAGGYEQYF. The CDR3 region has the DNA TGTTCCAGCAGCAAAGGACTAGCGGGAGGTTATGAGCAGTACTTC.

This clone has more than one count but fewer than ten. The rearrangement links TRBV30 to TRBJ2-1, with 8 bases aligning to TRBD1. Trimming removed 5 bases from V and 4 bases from J; junction bases left unmatched: 10. The CDR3 spans 15 residues. Germline lookup yields CDR1 GTSNPN and CDR2 SVGIG (reference sequence). CDR3 nucleotides: TGTGCCTGGTCGACCGGGACAGGACCATACAATGAGCAGTTCTTC. It is translated as CAWSTGTGPYNEQFF.

V usage is TRBV6-1 and J usage is TRBJ1-5; D is perhaps TRBD1 (5 bases). CDR1 is MNHNS and CDR2 is SASEGT in the germline V gene. This CDR3 region has 12 residues. Trimming removed 4 bases at V and 5 bases at J, with 6 bases between. The CDR3 DNA follows: TGTGCCAGCAGTGTAGGGGATCAGCCCCAGCATTTT. Its translation is CASSVGDQPQHF.

The genes are TRBV7-9 and TRBJ1-1; D possibly corresponds to TRBD1 (5 bases). Germline V CDR1 and CDR2: SEHNR, FQNEAQ (reference sequence). The V and J ends lost 8 bases and 4 bases respectively, with 14 bases between them. The CDR3 extends over 13 amino acids. CDR3 amino acids: CASSPTGSTEAFF. The CDR3 coding sequence is TGTGCCAGCTCACCAACAGGATCCACTGAAGCTTTCTTT. The whole variable domain, remainder taken from reference TRBV7-9 and TRBJ1-1, is DTGVSQNPRHKITKRGQNVTFRCDPISEHNRLYWYRQTLGQGPEFLTYFQNEAQLEKSRLLSDRFSAERPKGSFSTLEIQRTEQGDSAMYLCASSPTGSTEAFFGQGTRLTVV.

The chain couples TRBV7-2 to TRBJ2-7; D unclear. This CDR3 has 12 residues. Trimming pared 5 bases from V and 4 bases from J, leaving 9 bases between. Looked up from germline, CDR1 is SGHTA and CDR2 is FQGNSA. The CDR3 nucleotides are TGTGCCAGCAGCGCCAACAGTTACGAGCAGTACTTC. Translated: CASSANSYEQYF.

The chain joins TRBV5-4 to TRBJ2-2; 7 nucleotides match TRBD1. The germline V gene has CDR1 SGHNT and CDR2 YYREEE (reference sequence). V dropped 0 bases and J dropped 0; count of bases not matched to a gene: 8. The CDR3 contains 18 residues. The CDR3 region is CASSLGGTAIPNTGELFF. The CDR3 region has the DNA TGTGCCAGCAGCTTGGGGGGGACAGCCATTCCGAACACCGGGGAGCTGTTTTTT.

The V call is TRBV7-8, the J call TRBJ2-7; the match to TRBD2 covers 7 bases. Germline V gene lookup returns CDR1 SGHVS and CDR2 FQNEAQ. There are 14 residues in the CDR3. The junction had 7 bases not matched to a gene; V was cut back by 6 bases and J by 2 bases. CDR3 in amino acids: CASSPAGVTYEQYF. The CDR3 nucleotides are TGTGCCAGCAGTCCCGCGGGGGTTACCTACGAGCAGTACTTC.

The V and J genes are TRBV4-3 and TRBJ1-2; D remains unclear. Germline V gene data show CDR1 as LGHNA and CDR2 as YSLEER. Trimming took 3 bases from V and 6 from J, leaving 20 bases between them. The CDR3 length is 16 residues. CDR3 bases: TGCGCCAGCAGCCATCTTTTGAGACTACCCTCAAATGGCTACACCTTC. Protein sequence: CASSHLLRLPSNGYTF.

The rearrangement links TRBV12-5 to TRBJ2-3, with 11 nucleotides matching TRBD2. Germline V CDR1 and CDR2: LGHNT, FRNRAP. J lost 0 bases, V lost 5 bases, and 10 bases had no gene match. This CDR3 contains 18 residues. The CDR3 nucleotides read TGTGCTAGTGGTAGCGAAGGGACTAGCGGAATTAGCACAGATACGCAGTATTTT. Protein product: CASGSEGTSGISTDTQYF.

The CDR3 region is CASSQLGHTEAFF. The DNA of the CDR3 is TGTGCCAGCAGCCAACTAGGGCACACTGAAGCTTTCTTT. The chain links TRBV27 to TRBJ1-1; no clear D. Germline V gene data show CDR1 as MNHEY and CDR2 as SMNVEV (reference sequence). CDR3 length: 13 amino acids. V was trimmed by 6 bases and J by 3 bases, leaving 11 bases between them.

J is TRBJ1-1 and V is TRBV30; D is undetermined. Deletions cut 2 bases from V and 5 bases from J, with 18 bases between. CDR1 GTSNPN and CDR2 SVGIG come from the germline V gene (reference sequence). CDR3 length equals 15 residues. CDR3 sequence: CAWSPLLRSGTEAFF. CDR3 in DNA: TGTGCCTGGAGTCCATTATTAAGGTCGGGTACTGAAGCTTTCTTT.

V gene TRBV12-2 combines with J gene TRBJ2-1; TRBD2, the table's D call, lacks a check against the DNA. TRBV12-2 is described as a pseudogene. The CDR3 runs 15 residues. This CDR3 is CASREGLAAHNEQFF. CDR3 DNA sequence: TGTGCAAGTCGCGAGGGACTAGCGGCCCACAATGAGCAGTTCTTC.

This clone was recorded once. This chain links TRBV11-3 with TRBJ2-3, with D perhaps matching TRBD2 (6 bases). The CDR3 consists of 14 residues. Germline V CDR1 and CDR2: SGHNT, YENEEA. V was cut by 1 base and J by 1 base, with 6 bases left in between. Written as DNA, the CDR3 is TGTGCCAGCAGCTTAGGGGGGGGCACAGATACGCAGTATTTT. This gives the protein CASSLGGGTDTQYF.

The rearrangement links TRBV30 to TRBJ1-1; no firm D call. The germline V gene encodes CDR1 GTSNPN and CDR2 SVGIG (reference sequence). V lost 3 bases and J lost 4, with 18 bases in between. There are 15 residues in the CDR3. CDR3 loop: CAWSWEISHGTEAFF. Here the CDR3 DNA reads TGTGCCTGGAGCTGGGAGATAAGTCACGGCACTGAAGCTTTCTTT.

This clone came up a few times. The V gene is TRBV30, the J gene TRBJ1-3; TRBD1 matches at 7 bases. This CDR3 has 16 residues. The trim removed 2 bases at V and 4 bases at J, leaving 11 bases unmatched. Germline CDR1 and CDR2: GTSNPN and SVGIG (reference sequence). In DNA form, the CDR3 reads TGTGCCTGGAGTCTCCGACGGACAGGCGGAGGAAACACCATATATTTT. Its translation is CAWSLRRTGGGNTIYF.

The chain couples TRBV29-1 to TRBJ2-3; 9 nucleotides match TRBD1. The V gene end was trimmed by 5 bases and the J gene end by 4 bases; junction bases not matched to a gene: 7. Looked up from germline, CDR1 is SQVTM and CDR2 is ANQGSEA. The length of the CDR3 is 14 residues. CDR3 amino acids: CSVPDRGNADTQYF. CDR3 sequence (DNA): TGCAGCGTTCCGGACAGGGGCAATGCAGATACGCAGTATTTT.

The sample holds one count of this clone. The chain employs TRBV27 and TRBJ2-6; 7 bases fit TRBD1. Germline loops: CDR1 MNHEY, CDR2 SMNVEV (reference sequence). Germline trimming cut 3 bases from V and 3 bases from J; bases unmatched to any gene: 8. The CDR3 runs 17 residues. The CDR3 DNA follows: TGTGCCAGCAGTTTGATGGGCAGGGGGAGTGGGGCCAACGTCCTGACTTTC. Residues: CASSLMGRGSGANVLTF.

The V call is TRBV5-1, the J call TRBJ1-2, with D tentatively TRBD1 (6 bases). The CDR3 has 14 residues. Germline-derived CDR1 and CDR2 are SGHRS and YFSETQ. V was cut by 5 bases and J by 0 bases, with 11 bases left in between. The DNA of the CDR3 is TGCGCCAGCAGGGAGGACAGCTCTAACTATGGCTACACCTTC. Translation: CASREDSSNYGYTF.

This rearrangement joins TRBV2 to TRBJ1-2, with D possibly matching TRBD1 (6 bases). The CDR3 has 13 amino acids. Trimming pared 5 bases from V and 6 bases from J, leaving 13 bases between. From germline, CDR1 is SNHLY and CDR2 FYNNEI. CDR3 protein: CASSPQGLDGYTF. CDR3 nucleotide sequence: TGTGCCAGCAGTCCACAGGGCCTCGATGGCTACACCTTC. The variable domain in full, with the rest retrieved from reference TRBV2 and TRBJ1-2, is EPEVTQTPSHQVTQMGQEVILRCVPISNHLYFYWYRQILGQKVEFLVSFYNNEISEKSEIFDDQFSVERPDGSNFTLKIRSTKLEDSAMYFCASSPQGLDGYTFGSGTRLTVV.

As to this clone: This same CDR3 is encoded by further DNA sequences in the sample. V and J are TRBV10-3 and TRBJ2-7; D gene unclear. CDR1 and CDR2 from the germline V gene are ENHRY and SYGVKD. The CDR3 consists of 12 residues. The V and J ends lost 7 bases and 0 bases respectively, with 7 bases between them. The CDR3 spells CAINAASYEQYF. CDR3 bases: TGTGCCATCAACGCGGCCTCCTACGAGCAGTACTTC.

This chain uses TRBV28 with TRBJ2-7, with 12 nucleotides matching TRBD2. Germline-derived CDR1 and CDR2 are MDHEN and SYDVKM. V was clipped by 1 base and J by 1 base; unmatched bases: 11. The CDR3 length is 19 residues. The CDR3 DNA sequence: TGTGCCAGCAGTTTATTAAGAGGTCCACTAGCGGGAGGTTCCTACGAGCAGTACTTC. It yields the protein CASSLLRGPLAGGSYEQYF.

This clone was observed a handful of times. This chain uses TRBV19 with TRBJ2-1; perhaps TRBD2 as D (5 bases). The germline CDR1 and CDR2 sequences are LNHDA and SQIVND (reference sequence). The length of the CDR3 is 13 residues. Trimming stripped 8 bases from V and 7 bases from J, with 15 bases between. The DNA for the CDR3 is TGTGCCAGTGACGGGAACCAGAGGAATGAGCAGTTCTTC. The encoded protein is CASDGNQRNEQFF.

The chain joins TRBV11-2 to TRBJ2-1; TRBD1 aligns across 7 bases. The length of the CDR3 is 16 residues. With V trimmed by 1 base and J by 0 bases, 3 bases remained unmatched. CDR1 and CDR2 (germline): SGHAT, FQNNGV. This CDR3 reads CASSLGGTASYNEQFF. The CDR3 DNA is TGTGCCAGCAGCTTAGGTGGGACAGCCTCCTACAATGAGCAGTTCTTC.